Listed below are T cell receptor beta chains from one sample, sequenced in a study of technical replicates of blood from a handful of donors. Profiling relied on immunoSEQ multiplex PCR, and the TCRdb table lists in-frame clones only, not all of them. The data contain under 90,000 clones, roughly 96% of them seen just once; the ten biggest clones take up more than 0.15%. Sequencing was done on a sample of T cells isolated from PBMCs. Receptors originate from a human donor in good health. The CDR3 runs from the conserved cysteine through the conserved F or W. Not every row has a clone size; where given, it reads once, few, many or a size class.

v_call: TRBV6-1
j_call: TRBJ2-1
clone_size: NA
cdr3_aa: CASTEPGGAREQFF

v_call: TRBV11-3
j_call: TRBJ2-7
clone_size: once
cdr3_aa: CASMGRGYEQYF

v_call: TRBV6-5
j_call: TRBJ2-5
clone_size: NA
cdr3_aa: CASSYYVRGETQYF

v_call: TRBV29-1
j_call: TRBJ1-2
clone_size: NA
cdr3_aa: CSVEIQGQGYTF

v_call: TRBV27
j_call: TRBJ2-5
clone_size: NA
cdr3_aa: CASTHGAGGETQYF

v_call: TRBV28
j_call: TRBJ2-1
clone_size: once
cdr3_aa: CASTPGDNEQFF

v_call: TRBV4-1
j_call: TRBJ1-1
clone_size: medium-sized
cdr3_aa: CASSGRTENTEAFF

v_call: TRBV7-9
j_call: TRBJ2-7
clone_size: NA
cdr3_aa: CASSFWDSQYEQYF

v_call: TRBV19
j_call: TRBJ2-7
clone_size: NA
cdr3_aa: CASSIGQGGPYEQYF

v_call: TRBV7-2
j_call: TRBJ2-3
clone_size: NA
cdr3_aa: CASSFGGGDTQYF

v_call: TRBV30
j_call: TRBJ1-2
clone_size: NA
cdr3_aa: CAWFLGVYGYTF

v_call: TRBV7-9
j_call: TRBJ2-7
clone_size: NA
cdr3_aa: CASSLNEAGVAYEQYF

v_call: TRBV5-1
j_call: TRBJ2-1
clone_size: NA
cdr3_aa: CASSLVGLANNEQFF

v_call: TRBV7-8
j_call: TRBJ2-7
clone_size: NA
cdr3_aa: CASSLREQTETEYEQYF

v_call: TRBV6-1
j_call: TRBJ1-5
clone_size: NA
cdr3_aa: CASSGRPVEPQHF